One sample yielded the 20 T cell receptor beta chains listed below, sequenced in a study of beta chain features in type 1 diabetes. Sequencing targeted expressed TCRB transcripts, as all isolated RNA had been reverse transcribed. TCRdb keeps only in-frame clones here, not all; method: immunoSEQ multiplex PCR. The table records about 400,000 clones, roughly an eighth of them present only once. Whole-study results and caveats: Within each of all four CD4+ subsets, Type 1 diabetes patients had TCRB CDR3s that were moderately but significantly shorter.

The antigens for these receptors are not known. Specimen: naive CD4+ T cells from blood. These receptors all stem from a woman younger than 35 with type 1 diabetes.

This sequence joins TRBV5-5 and TRBJ1-1; 9 positions match TRBD1. V lost 3 bases, J lost 1 base, and 4 bases stayed unmatched. The CDR3 has 15 residues. Looked up from germline, CDR1 is SGHKS and CDR2 is YYEKEE (reference sequence). In nucleotides, the CDR3 is TGTGCCAGCAGCTGGGGACAGGGATGGAACACTGAAGCTTTCTTT. Its translation is CASSWGQGWNTEAFF. The variable domain in full, with the rest retrieved from reference TRBV5-5 and TRBJ1-1, is DAGVTQSPTHLIKTRGQQVTLRCSPISGHKSVSWYQQVLGQGPQFIFQYYEKEERGRGNFPDRFSARQFPNYSSELNVNALLLGDSALYLCASSWGQGWNTEAFFGQGTRLTVV.

This clone was observed a handful of times. The chain couples TRBV30 to TRBJ1-1, with TRBD1 as a possible D gene (5 bases). The CDR3 has 11 residues. Trimming removed 3 bases from V and 10 bases from J, with 12 bases in between. In germline, CDR1 is GTSNPN, CDR2 SVGIG (reference sequence). The CDR3 DNA reads as TGTGCCTGGAGCCCCCTGGGACTAGCTTTCTTT. Translating gives CAWSPLGLAFF.

This clone was detected only a few times. The rearrangement joins TRBV9 to TRBJ2-6, with 9 bases identical to TRBD1. The J segment lost 4 bases and the V segment lost 3 bases, leaving 14 bases of the junction unmatched. The CDR3 spans 19 residues. The germline V gene has CDR1 SGDLS and CDR2 YYNGEE. The CDR3 here is CASSASYGQGTAGANVLTF. The CDR3 region has the DNA TGTGCCAGCAGCGCCAGCTACGGACAGGGGACGGCCGGGGCCAACGTCCTGACTTTC.

This clone has more than one count but fewer than ten. The chain links TRBV15 to TRBJ1-4, with D possibly TRBD1 on 5 matching bases. V lost 7 bases and J 8 bases, leaving 14 bases between the germline ends. The CDR3 extends over 13 amino acids. Germline CDR1 reads LNHNV; CDR2 reads YYDKDF (reference sequence). The CDR3 bases are TGTGCCACCAACGCAGGGTTAGGAGAAAAACTGTTTTTT. Its translation is CATNAGLGEKLFF.

About this clone: Other nucleotide sequences in the sample specify the same CDR3. This rearrangement joins TRBV10-3 to TRBJ2-1, with a weak D call TRBD1 (6 bases). Looked up from germline, CDR1 is ENHRY and CDR2 is SYGVKD. CDR3 size: 12 residues. Trimming shortened V by 6 bases and J by 4 bases, and 7 bases separated the two germline ends. As DNA, the CDR3 is TGTGCCATCAGGGACAGTTACAATGAGCAGTTCTTC. Encoded protein: CAIRDSYNEQFF.

This clone was seen a few times. The genes are TRBV29-1 and TRBJ2-3; the match to TRBD2 covers 13 bases. Per the germline V gene, CDR1 is SQVTM and CDR2 is ANQGSEA. The V and J ends lost 6 bases and 2 bases, in that order; junction bases with no gene match: 2. This CDR3 has 14 residues. CDR3 sequence: CSVGTSGTTDTQYF. The DNA of the CDR3 is TGCAGCGTCGGGACTAGCGGGACCACAGATACGCAGTATTTT.

The sample holds a few counts of this clone. This chain joins TRBV7-2 and TRBJ1-2; D is possibly TRBD1 (5 bases). This CDR3 has 16 amino acids. Deletions cut 5 bases from V and 7 bases from J, with 23 bases between. Germline assignment: CDR1 SGHTA and CDR2 FQGNSA. Written as DNA, the CDR3 is TGTGCCAGCAGCCCGACTTCCGGGGGAGGGAATCGTGGCTACACCTTC. Translating it yields CASSPTSGGGNRGYTF. Supplemented by reference TRBV7-2 and TRBJ1-2, the full variable domain reads GAGVSQSPSNKVTEKGKDVELRCDPISGHTALYWYRQSLGQGLEFLIYFQGNSAPDKSGLPSDRFSAERTGGSVSTLTIQRTQQEDSAVYLCASSPTSGGGNRGYTFGSGTRLTVV.

This chain uses TRBV6-5 with TRBJ2-3, with 9 nucleotides matching TRBD2. The junction had 6 bases not matched to a gene; V was cut back by 6 bases and J by 14 bases. Germline V gene data show CDR1 as MNHEY and CDR2 as SVGAGI. The CDR3 length is 11 residues. The CDR3: CASRTLAGTYF. The CDR3 nucleotides read TGTGCCAGCAGGACTCTAGCGGGGACGTATTTT.

This clone has a handful of counts. The gene calls are TRBV29-1 and TRBJ1-2; D gene unclear. Germline V lookup: CDR1 SQVTM, CDR2 ANQGSEA. The V end lost 2 bases, the J end lost 0 bases, and 7 bases lay between the germline ends. The CDR3 has 13 amino acids. The CDR3 sequence: CSVEPRTNYGYTF. The DNA for the CDR3 is TGCAGCGTTGAACCCAGGACTAACTATGGCTACACCTTC.

This clone was detected only a few times. Other DNA sequences from this sample encode an identical CDR3 as well. Written as DNA, the CDR3 is TGTGCCAGCAGTGTGGACAGAAACTATGGCTACACCTTC. Protein sequence: CASSVDRNYGYTF. This chain joins TRBV9 and TRBJ1-2; D possibly corresponds to TRBD1 (6 bases). V was shortened by 5 bases and J by 2 bases, with 10 bases between the two germline ends. The germline gives CDR1 SGDLS, CDR2 YYNGEE. This CDR3 spans 13 amino acids.

The chain carries TRBV7-2 and TRBJ2-7, with D perhaps matching TRBD2 (6 bases). In germline, CDR1 is SGHTA, CDR2 FQGNSA. V was shortened by 5 bases and J by 3 bases, with 8 bases between the two germline ends. The CDR3 runs 12 residues. In DNA, the CDR3 is TGTGCCAGCAGCATTAGCGGCTACGAGCAGTACTTC. It yields the protein CASSISGYEQYF.

The CDR3 region is CASSFGETRTDTQYF. As DNA, the CDR3 is TGTGCCAGCAGCTTCGGGGAAACCCGCACAGATACGCAGTATTTT. The V and J genes are TRBV5-4 and TRBJ2-3, with a possible D match to TRBD2 (5 bases). CDR1 SGHNT and CDR2 YYREEE come from the germline V gene (reference sequence). V was clipped by 2 bases and J by 1 base, with 11 bases between them. There are 15 residues in the CDR3.

This clone has a handful of counts. The rearrangement uses TRBV9 and TRBJ2-1; perhaps TRBD2 as D (6 bases). The CDR3 is made up of 15 amino acids. Trimming removed 7 bases at V and 0 bases at J, with 14 bases between. Germline CDR1 reads SGDLS; CDR2 reads YYNGEE. The CDR3 loop reads CASGPGRDSYNEQFF. The CDR3 nucleotides are TGTGCCAGCGGCCCCGGGCGGGACTCCTACAATGAGCAGTTCTTC.

This chain uses TRBV25-1 with TRBJ1-1; 7 bases are a match to TRBD1. Germline loops: CDR1 MGHDK, CDR2 SYGVNS. The CDR3 sequence is 17 residues long. Trimming cost V 5 bases and J 1 base; bases outside gene matches: 13. CDR3 sequence reads: CASSTLRQGLGNTEAFF. The CDR3 nucleotides read TGTGCCAGCAGTACACTTAGACAGGGCCTGGGGAACACTGAAGCTTTCTTT.

This clone is a singleton in its sample. V and J are TRBV6-1 and TRBJ2-5, with D perhaps matching TRBD2 (5 bases). The germline V gene has CDR1 MNHNS and CDR2 SASEGT. CDR3 length: 16 amino acids. V was trimmed by 0 bases and J by 7 bases, leaving 18 bases between them. CDR3 residues: CASSEALRGFLGTQYF. Written as DNA, the CDR3 is TGTGCCAGCAGTGAAGCGCTTCGGGGATTCTTGGGGACCCAGTACTTC.

The rearrangement links TRBV29-1 to TRBJ2-5, with TRBD2 matching over 10 bases. The germline gives CDR1 SQVTM, CDR2 ANQGSEA. V shed 5 bases and J 5 bases; nucleotides not matched to a gene: 17. This CDR3 has 17 residues. For the CDR3, the DNA is TGCAGCGTTAAGGGGGGTCTAGCGGGGGTACCATTTGAGACCCAGTACTTC. Translation gives CSVKGGLAGVPFETQYF.

The chain carries TRBV7-3 and TRBJ2-7; tentatively, D is TRBD1 (8 bases). CDR1 is SGHTA and CDR2 is FQGTGA in the germline V gene. The CDR3 has 14 residues. V lost 5 bases and J 3 bases, leaving 14 bases between the germline ends. This CDR3 reads CASSQQGGNYEQYF. CDR3 sequence (DNA): TGTGCCAGCAGCCAACAGGGGGGGAACTACGAGCAGTACTTC.

The J gene is TRBJ2-3, the V gene TRBV28; 12 nucleotides match TRBD2. With 8 bases clipped from V and 2 bases from J, the junction kept 5 bases outside the gene matches. The CDR3 length is 15 residues. Germline CDR1 reads MDHEN; CDR2 reads SYDVKM. CDR3 nucleotides: TGTGCCAGCCGGGGACTAGCGGGCCCCACAGATACGCAGTATTTT. As protein: CASRGLAGPTDTQYF.

The rearrangement links TRBV9 to TRBJ2-2, with D perhaps matching TRBD2 (6 bases). Germline V gene sequence: CDR1 SGDLS, CDR2 YYNGEE. V was trimmed by 0 bases and J by 3 bases, leaving 9 bases between them. This CDR3 spans 15 amino acids. The CDR3 loop reads CASSVGRGDTGELFF. In DNA, the CDR3 is TGTGCCAGCAGCGTAGGGCGGGGTGACACCGGGGAGCTGTTTTTT.

This CDR3 is CASSSRTSEDNEQFF. The CDR3 DNA follows: TGCGCCAGCAGCTCCAGGACTAGTGAGGATAATGAGCAGTTCTTC. The rearrangement joins TRBV5-1 to TRBJ2-1, with 7 bases matching TRBD2. Germline CDR1 and CDR2: SGHRS and YFSETQ. J gave up 7 bases and V 3 bases, and 10 bases lay outside the gene matches. The CDR3 contains 15 residues.